This T cell receptor beta chain was observed in a study of blood T cells in healthy people across ages. Study-level results: Nothing was known about donor CMV status, and this possibly confounded expanded clonotype changes.

With a J-beta primer mix and a sample-barcoded 5' primer, a second PCR ran about 6 to 11 cycles. TCRdb re-called the 5' RACE reads with MiXCR, one entry per CDR3 protein. Of some 710,000 distinct CDR3 sequences in the sample, around 45% were seen once. This clonotype was observed many times. The antigen remains unidentified. Looked up from germline, CDR1 is SQVTM and CDR2 is ANQGSEA. The germline V and J ends were trimmed by 7 bases and 3 bases, with 15 bases remaining between them. CDR3 size: 13 residues. The J gene is TRBJ1-2, the V gene TRBV29-1; D perhaps matches TRBD1 (6 bases). The source of this sequence is a man at least 80 years old in good health. Sequences were obtained from blood. The CDR3 is CSASRGVDYGYTF. DNA of the CDR3: TGCAGCGCCAGCAGGGGCGTTGACTATGGCTACACCTTC.